These 30 T cell receptor beta chains were all obtained from the same sample, sequenced in a study of ipilimumab plus nivolumab after autologous stem cell transplantation. The data were produced by immunoSEQ multiplex PCR, yet TCRdb's version contains in-frame clones alone and is incomplete. This sample has about 17,000 clones; 80% occur once, and the top ten carry more than 8.5%. Sequencing was performed on PBMCs, taken in a trial of ipilimumab plus nivolumab as post-transplant consolidation. Receptors were obtained from a male donor with diffuse large B-cell lymphoma.

The rearrangement links TRBV5-1 to TRBJ1-4; no firm D call. Trimming shortened V by 1 base and J by 4 bases, and 5 bases separated the two germline ends. There are 13 residues in the CDR3. CDR1 SGHRS and CDR2 YFSETQ come from the germline V gene. CDR3 sequence: CASSLMNNEKLFF. For the CDR3, the DNA is TGCGCCAGCAGCTTGATGAATAATGAAAAACTGTTTTTT.

The chain is built from TRBV4-1 and TRBJ1-2; 9 positions match TRBD1. The CDR3 is 13 residues long. The junction had 3 bases not matched to a gene; V was cut back by 3 bases and J by 7 bases. Germline values: CDR1 MGHRA, CDR2 YSYEKL. CDR3: CASSHPTGGGYTF. As DNA, the CDR3 is TGCGCCAGCAGCCACCCGACAGGGGGTGGCTACACCTTC.

This rearrangement joins TRBV27 to TRBJ1-2; D remains unclear. Germline V gives CDR1 MNHEY, CDR2 SMNVEV (reference sequence). V gave up 6 bases and J gave up 6 bases, with 14 bases separating them. This CDR3 is 13 amino acids long. DNA of the CDR3: TGTGCCAGCAGAACCGGCGGGAAGAATGGCTACACCTTC. This encodes CASRTGGKNGYTF.

By share, this clone ranks as medium-sized. The rearrangement links TRBV18 to TRBJ2-5; maybe TRBD2 (6 bases). This CDR3 is 15 amino acids long. With 2 bases removed from V and 3 bases from J, the gap between germline ends came to 13 bases. The germline CDR1 and CDR2 sequences are KGHSH and LQKENI. CDR3 DNA sequence: TGTGCCAGCTCACCATATAATGGGGGGAAAGAGACCCAGTACTTC. It codes for CASSPYNGGKETQYF.

The chain is built from TRBV4-3 and TRBJ2-7, with TRBD2 identical over 8 bases. Per the germline V gene, CDR1 is LGHNA and CDR2 is YSLEER. Losses at the gene ends were 4 bases for V and 3 bases for J; bases not matched to a gene: 11. The CDR3 is 16 amino acids. CDR3 in amino acids: CASSRAFGSGDYEQYF. The CDR3 DNA is TGCGCCAGCAGCCGAGCATTCGGTAGCGGGGACTACGAGCAGTACTTC.

V and J are TRBV27 and TRBJ1-6; D is unresolved. The germline CDR1 and CDR2 sequences are MNHEY and SMNVEV (reference sequence). Trimming took off 1 base at V and 10 bases at J, with 5 bases between the two ends. The CDR3 has 12 residues. CDR3 loop: CASSLLGSPLHF. CDR3 coding DNA: TGTGCCAGCAGTTTATTAGGGTCACCCCTCCACTTT.

The rearrangement uses TRBV19 and TRBJ2-5; 10 bases are shared with TRBD1. There are 15 residues in the CDR3. V trimming: 5 bases; J trimming: 5 bases; junction bases outside the gene matches: 8. Germline V lookup: CDR1 LNHDA, CDR2 SQIVND (reference sequence). CDR3 sequence (DNA): TGTGCCAGTAGTCCTCCCGGGACAGGGGACGAGACCCAGTACTTC. Its translation is CASSPPGTGDETQYF.

This chain's CDR3 is CATGGVGNTIYF. CDR3 nucleotides: TGTGCCACCGGGGGCGTCGGAAACACCATATATTTT. The chain carries TRBV6-5 and TRBJ1-3; weak D call: TRBD1 (6 bases). Per the germline V gene, CDR1 is MNHEY and CDR2 is SVGAGI. The CDR3 has 12 residues. The V gene lost 10 bases and the J gene lost 4 bases, with 11 bases spanning the gap.

The chain combines TRBV5-1 with TRBJ1-1; D gene ambiguous. Germline V gene sequence: CDR1 SGHRS, CDR2 YFSETQ. Trimming shortened V by 7 bases and J by 1 base, and 14 bases separated the two germline ends. CDR3 length: 14 residues. CDR3 in DNA: TGCGCCAGCCGTGCCTCGGACTCGAACACTGAAGCTTTCTTT. Encoded protein: CASRASDSNTEAFF.

This clone was picked up one time. The rearrangement uses TRBV6-5 and TRBJ2-5; 11 bases align to TRBD2. CDR1 and CDR2 from the germline V gene are MNHEY and SVGAGI. This CDR3 has 16 residues. V was pared by 0 bases and J by 2 bases, with 2 bases of the junction left unmatched. CDR3 region: CASSYSTSGGQETQYF. In DNA form, the CDR3 reads TGTGCCAGCAGTTACTCAACTAGCGGGGGACAAGAGACCCAGTACTTC.

This clone was seen only once. V gene TRBV21-1 combines with J gene TRBJ1-2. TRBV21-1 is reported as a pseudogene. The CDR3 extends over 15 amino acids. For the CDR3, the DNA is TGTGCCAGCAGCCCCCCCACCACCATGAGACGTGGCTACACCTTC. Amino acids: CASSPPTTMRRGYTF.

The J gene is TRBJ1-2, the V gene TRBV2, with 8 bases matching TRBD1. After removal of 3 bases from V and 5 bases from J, the junction contained 8 bases not matched to a gene. This CDR3 comprises 15 residues. The germline V gene has CDR1 SNHLY and CDR2 FYNNEI. In DNA form, the CDR3 reads TGTGCCAGCAGTGATCAGGACAGGGCTTATTATGGCTACACCTTC. Protein product: CASSDQDRAYYGYTF.

This clone turned up a few times. The V gene is TRBV27, the J gene TRBJ1-6; TRBD1 is a possible D gene (5 bases). This CDR3 is built from 13 residues. CDR1 is MNHEY and CDR2 is SMNVEV in the germline V gene (reference sequence). V was trimmed by 5 bases and J by 7 bases, leaving 9 bases between them. The CDR3 reads CASSINRNSPLHF. In DNA form, the CDR3 reads TGTGCCAGCAGTATAAACAGGAATTCACCCCTCCACTTT.

This chain connects TRBV29-1 to TRBJ2-7; no definite D call. Germline CDR1 and CDR2: SQVTM and ANQGSEA. The V end was cut by 4 bases, the J end by 6 bases, with 7 bases between. This CDR3 contains 10 residues. As DNA, the CDR3 is TGCAGCGTTGTTGCCGTCGAGCAGTACTTC. Protein: CSVVAVEQYF.

This clone was detected only a few times. The V gene is TRBV19, the J gene TRBJ2-7; 11 bases are shared with TRBD1. This CDR3 contains 15 residues. Germline V gene lookup returns CDR1 LNHDA and CDR2 SQIVND (reference sequence). V dropped 4 bases and J dropped 3; count of bases not matched to a gene: 5. The CDR3 protein is CASSSSGTGGYEQYF. Written as DNA, the CDR3 is TGTGCCAGTAGTAGCTCCGGGACAGGGGGCTACGAGCAGTACTTC.

Notes on this clone: This clone may be a read error of a much larger clone one base away. It is unclear where the CDR3 begins or ends on the DNA, so no DNA is shown, and the CDR3 is as TCRdb lists it. Other DNA sequences of this sample code for an identical CDR3. The rearrangement joins TRBV4-2 to TRBJ2-7; TRBD2 was called by the table and not checked on the DNA. The CDR3 region is 17 residues in length, termini included. Germline V gene sequence: CDR1 LGHNA, CDR2 YNFKEQ. The CDR3 loop is CASSQELVAGGAHEQYF.

The V and J genes are TRBV7-9 and TRBJ2-3; 7 bases are a match to TRBD2. V lost 0 bases, J lost 3 bases, and 0 bases stayed unmatched. The CDR3 extends over 14 amino acids. Germline CDR1 SEHNR, CDR2 FQNEAQ (reference sequence). The CDR3 spells CASSLAGGTDTQYF. Here the CDR3 DNA reads TGTGCCAGCAGCTTAGCGGGGGGGACAGATACGCAGTATTTT. Supplemented by reference TRBV7-9 and TRBJ2-3, the full variable domain reads DTGVSQNPRHKITKRGQNVTFRCDPISEHNRLYWYRQTLGQGPEFLTYFQNEAQLEKSRLLSDRFSAERPKGSFSTLEIQRTEQGDSAMYLCASSLAGGTDTQYFGPGTRLTVL.

The chain carries TRBV28 and TRBJ2-6; maybe TRBD1 (5 bases). CDR1 is MDHEN and CDR2 is SYDVKM in the germline V gene. This CDR3 is built from 17 residues. V lost 6 bases and J lost 0, with 15 bases in between. The chain's CDR3 is CASRPLSGPSGANVLTF. In DNA form, the CDR3 reads TGTGCCAGCAGACCCCTCTCAGGGCCCTCTGGGGCCAACGTCCTGACTTTC.

This chain joins TRBV5-1 and TRBJ2-3; D perhaps matches TRBD2 (6 bases). CDR1 is SGHRS and CDR2 is YFSETQ in the germline V gene. Trimming stripped 0 bases from V and 5 bases from J, with 16 bases between. CDR3 length equals 16 residues. CDR3 bases: TGCGCCAGCAGCTTGGCCTCGGGCGGGGTTGGAGATACGCAGTATTTT. This sequence encodes CASSLASGGVGDTQYF.

The J gene is TRBJ2-1, the V gene TRBV29-1, with D maybe TRBD2 (6 bases). Looked up from germline, CDR1 is SQVTM and CDR2 is ANQGSEA. Trimming shortened V by 1 base and J by 8 bases, and 6 bases separated the two germline ends. The CDR3 length is 11 residues. The CDR3 sequence is CSVEGGDEQFF. CDR3 nucleotide sequence: TGCAGCGTTGAAGGCGGGGATGAGCAGTTCTTC.

The rearrangement joins TRBV9 to TRBJ1-4; unclear D gene. Trimming took off 0 bases at V and 7 bases at J, with 10 bases between the two ends. CDR3 length: 14 amino acids. CDR1 and CDR2 from the germline V gene are SGDLS and YYNGEE. CDR3 nucleotides: TGTGCCAGCAGCGTAGGAGGGCTGGGTGAAAAACTGTTTTTT. This gives the protein CASSVGGLGEKLFF.

This clone was counted a few times. The chain uses TRBV10-3 and TRBJ2-5; the D is unclear. The CDR3 is 15 residues long. Germline CDR1 ENHRY, CDR2 SYGVKD. V was pared by 6 bases and J by 2 bases, with 16 bases between. The CDR3 reads CAIRAELTPQETQYF. The DNA for the CDR3 is TGTGCCATCAGGGCAGAGTTAACCCCTCAAGAGACCCAGTACTTC.

This rearrangement joins TRBV2 to TRBJ2-7, with D unclear. Trimming cost V 7 bases and J 1 base, with 14 bases left between them. The germline V gene has CDR1 SNHLY and CDR2 FYNNEI. The CDR3 is 14 amino acids. The CDR3 DNA reads as TGTGCCAGCAAGAGTACTGACACATCCTACGAGCAGTACTTC. It encodes CASKSTDTSYEQYF.

The rearrangement links TRBV11-2 to TRBJ1-1, with 9 bases aligning to TRBD1. CDR1 and CDR2 from the germline V gene are SGHAT and FQNNGV. Trimming cost V 6 bases and J 4 bases; bases outside gene matches: 6. This CDR3 region has 14 residues. The CDR3 loop reads CASSADRGGTEAFF. The CDR3 region has the DNA TGTGCCAGCAGTGCGGACAGGGGTGGCACTGAAGCTTTCTTT.

The chain joins TRBV6-5 to TRBJ1-1; the D gene is possibly TRBD1 (5 bases). The germline CDR1 and CDR2 sequences are MNHEY and SVGAGI. With 8 bases removed from V and 3 bases from J, the gap between germline ends came to 19 bases. The CDR3 has 15 residues. In DNA, the CDR3 is TGTGCCAGCCTTTCAGGGCAGAGACGGGACACTGAAGCTTTCTTT. Translated, it gives CASLSGQRRDTEAFF.

This chain joins TRBV5-6 and TRBJ1-5, with a possible D match to TRBD1 (6 bases). V lost 6 bases and J lost 4, with 20 bases in between. Germline-derived CDR1 and CDR2 are SGHDT and YYEEEE. CDR3 length equals 16 residues. The CDR3 region is CASTLWGARVNQPQHF. CDR3 coding DNA: TGTGCCAGCACCCTGTGGGGGGCGCGTGTTAATCAGCCCCAGCATTTT.

The chain couples TRBV4-2 to TRBJ2-7, with 8 positions matching TRBD1. The CDR3 is 16 residues long. Germline V gene sequence: CDR1 LGHNA, CDR2 YNFKEQ. V lost 1 base to trimming and J lost 1 base; unmatched junction nucleotides: 6. For the CDR3, the DNA is TGTGCCAGCAGCCAAGTTTCGGGACAGGTGTCCTACGAGCAGTACTTC. Amino acids: CASSQVSGQVSYEQYF.

This clone appeared a single time. The gene calls are TRBV2 and TRBJ1-5; 11 bases align to TRBD1. The CDR3 contains 14 residues. CDR1 and CDR2 from the germline V gene are SNHLY and FYNNEI. The ends lost 4 bases at V and 7 bases at J; junction bases unmatched: 3. The CDR3 is CASSGGQGGQPQHF. The CDR3 DNA follows: TGTGCCAGCAGTGGGGGACAGGGGGGACAGCCCCAGCATTTT.

The gene calls are TRBV5-8 and TRBJ2-5; 8 bases are shared with TRBD2. The CDR3 extends over 14 amino acids. Germline values: CDR1 SGHTS, CDR2 YDEGEE. J gave up 2 bases and V 1 base, and 1 base lay outside the gene matches. Written as DNA, the CDR3 is TGTGCCAGCAGCTTGTTAGCGGGGCAAGAGACCCAGTACTTC. Residues: CASSLLAGQETQYF.

V gene TRBV7-8 combines with J gene TRBJ2-5; 13 bases are a match to TRBD2. Germline V lookup: CDR1 SGHVS, CDR2 FQNEAQ. Germline trimming cut 3 bases from V and 2 bases from J; bases unmatched to any gene: 3. The CDR3 has 16 residues. CDR3 sequence (DNA): TGTGCCAGCAGCTTGGGGACTAGCGGGGCGCAAGAGACCCAGTACTTC. Amino acid sequence: CASSLGTSGAQETQYF.